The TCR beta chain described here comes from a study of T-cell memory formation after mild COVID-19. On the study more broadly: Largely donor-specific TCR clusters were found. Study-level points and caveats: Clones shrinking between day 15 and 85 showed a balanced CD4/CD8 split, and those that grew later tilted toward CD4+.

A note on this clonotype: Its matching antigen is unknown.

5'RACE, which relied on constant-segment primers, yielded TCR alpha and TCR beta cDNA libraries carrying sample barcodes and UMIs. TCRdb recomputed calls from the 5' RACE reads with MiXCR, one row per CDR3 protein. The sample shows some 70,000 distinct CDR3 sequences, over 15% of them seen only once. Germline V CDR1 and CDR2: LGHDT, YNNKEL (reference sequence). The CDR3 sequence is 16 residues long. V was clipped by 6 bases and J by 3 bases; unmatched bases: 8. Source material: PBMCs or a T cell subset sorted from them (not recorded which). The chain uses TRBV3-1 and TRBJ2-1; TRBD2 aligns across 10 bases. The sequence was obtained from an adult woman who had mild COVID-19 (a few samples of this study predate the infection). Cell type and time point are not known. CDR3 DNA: TGTGCCAGCAGTGAACTAGCGGGGAGCAACTACAATGAGCAGTTCTTC. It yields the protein CASSELAGSNYNEQFF.